This TCR beta chain comes out of a study of T cell responses to AZD1222 COVID-19 vaccine. General study findings and limits: Of the AZD1222 recipients, only five to seven were seropositive at baseline. Regions left unmutated in variants are reportedly the target of nearly half of spike-specific TCRs. Spike-specific TCR breadth and depth were elevated following two AZD1222 doses. White British people made up most donors, females outnumbered males, and clonal diversity was possibly underestimated.

The CDR3 runs 13 residues. Trimming removed 2 bases from V and 3 bases from J, with 7 bases in between. In germline, CDR1 is SGHKS, CDR2 YYEKEE (reference sequence). Concerning this clone: What it recognizes is unknown.

Data came from immunoSEQ multiplex PCR; TCRdb stores just in-frame clones and leaves some out. The data hold roughly 140,000 clones, with around nine tenths observed a single time. The clonotype comes from an adult who had recovered from COVID-19. J is TRBJ2-3 and V is TRBV5-5, with a possible D match to TRBD2 (5 bases). The material was peripheral blood, obtained after recovery from COVID-19. CDR3 amino acids: CASSFRTTDTQYF. In nucleotides, the CDR3 is TGTGCCAGCAGCTTCCGGACTACAGATACGCAGTATTTT.